The 16 T cell receptor beta chains below were found in one sample sequenced in a study of T cells in Graves' hyperthyroidism and ophthalmopathy. The TCR beta CDR3 regions underwent amplification using RNA transcripts as the source. Primed by the HTBI set, a first-round RT-PCR was run on the TCR CDR3. A single record per CDR3 protein comes from TCRdb applying MiXCR to the multiplex PCR reads. The data contain approximately 870,000 distinct CDR3 sequences, roughly 40% of them singletons. The source material was blood. The receptor source for this set is a man in his late teens or twenties with Graves' hyperthyroidism.

This chain connects TRBV29-1 to TRBJ2-2; TRBD2 matches 10 bases. The V and J ends lost 8 bases and 5 bases, in that order; junction bases with no gene match: 8. CDR3 length: 14 residues. CDR1 and CDR2 (germline): SQVTM, ANQGSEA. CDR3 coding DNA: TGCAGCTCGGAGAGCGGGAGGGCGACCGGGGAGCTGTTTTTT. Amino acids: CSSESGRATGELFF.

The table lists this clonotype with many counts. The chain recombines TRBV20-1 with TRBJ2-5; D is unresolved. Germline assignment: CDR1 DFQATT and CDR2 SNEGSKA (reference sequence). V was shortened by 6 bases and J by 5 bases, with 7 bases between the two germline ends. The CDR3 covers 10 residues. In DNA form, the CDR3 reads TGCAGTGCCATCCCGGAGACCCAGTACTTC. Its translation: CSAIPETQYF.

This clonotype has a handful of counts. The rearrangement links TRBV11-2 to TRBJ2-7; a possible D gene is TRBD2 (5 bases). V was trimmed by 5 bases and J by 3 bases, leaving 14 bases between them. The germline CDR1 and CDR2 sequences are SGHAT and FQNNGV. CDR3 size: 14 residues. Here the CDR3 DNA reads TGTGCCAGCAGCCTCGACTACCCGAGCTACGAGCAGTACTTC. Translating gives CASSLDYPSYEQYF.

This clonotype appeared once. A much larger clone lies a single base off, so this may be a read error. The chain joins TRBV19 to TRBJ1-2; the D is unclear. The CDR3 totals 13 residues. The V gene's germline CDR1 is LNHDA and CDR2 SQIVND (reference sequence). The CDR3 DNA sequence: TGTGCCAGTAGTATCGAACAGTTCTATGGCCACACCTTC. It encodes CASSIEQFYGHTF.

In its sample, this clonotype was seen a few times. The junction and the germline gene differ at one end; a read error may be behind it. The CDR3 DNA follows: TGTGCCAGCAGCTTGTATGCGGCCCCGAGCTCCTACGAGCAGTACTTC. Its protein is CASSLYAAPSSYEQYF. This chain joins TRBV5-1 and TRBJ2-7; D remains unclear. Germline CDR1 reads SGHRS; CDR2 reads YFSETQ. This CDR3 comprises 16 residues.

This chain connects TRBV7-9 to TRBJ2-7; 9 bases are shared with TRBD1. The CDR3 is 13 residues long. In germline, CDR1 is SEHNR, CDR2 FQNEAQ (reference sequence). After removal of 4 bases from V and 6 bases from J, the junction contained 4 bases not matched to a gene. CDR3 in amino acids: CASSWGQGREQYF. The CDR3 coding sequence is TGTGCCAGCAGCTGGGGACAGGGACGCGAGCAGTACTTC.

This clonotype has ten or more counts. This chain connects TRBV20-1 to TRBJ1-1; 11 bases line up with TRBD1. Germline V lookup: CDR1 DFQATT, CDR2 SNEGSKA (reference sequence). The J segment lost 7 bases and the V segment lost 6 bases, leaving 13 bases of the junction unmatched. The CDR3 has 15 residues. CDR3 amino acids: CSALRGQGASGEAFF. CDR3 in DNA: TGCAGTGCACTTCGTGGACAGGGGGCTTCGGGTGAAGCTTTCTTT.

CDR3 bases: TGTGCCACCACTCCCGGGACAGGGGGCGCGAGCACTGAAGCTTTCTTT. As protein: CATTPGTGGASTEAFF. The V and J genes are TRBV19 and TRBJ1-1, with TRBD1 matching over 12 bases. Germline CDR1 is LNHDA and CDR2 is SQIVND (reference sequence). Trimming removed 10 bases from V and 4 bases from J; junction bases left unmatched: 13. This CDR3 is 16 amino acids long.

The chain links TRBV20-1 to TRBJ1-4; D unclear. The length of the CDR3 is 14 residues. Germline loops: CDR1 DFQATT, CDR2 SNEGSKA (reference sequence). The V and J ends lost 3 bases and 4 bases respectively, with 12 bases between them. CDR3 loop: CSASIPGYNEKLFF. The CDR3 DNA is TGCAGTGCTAGTATTCCAGGTTATAATGAAAAACTGTTTTTT.

The V gene is TRBV5-1, the J gene TRBJ2-7, with 7 bases that match TRBD1. This CDR3 contains 12 residues. Germline V lookup: CDR1 SGHRS, CDR2 YFSETQ. V lost 10 bases, J lost 0 bases, and 4 bases stayed unmatched. CDR3 protein: CAGWDSSYEQYF. CDR3 nucleotides: TGCGCCGGTTGGGACAGCTCCTACGAGCAGTACTTC.

The table lists this clonotype with a few counts. The CDR3 loop is CASSYQEELNSPLHF. The CDR3 DNA is TGTGCCAGCAGTTATCAGGAGGAACTTAATTCACCCCTCCACTTT. The genes are TRBV6-6 and TRBJ1-6; no firm D call. V lost 3 bases, J lost 6 bases, and 12 bases lay in between. The CDR3 has 15 residues. Germline loops: CDR1 MNHNY, CDR2 SVGAGI (reference sequence).

For this clonotype: The junction and the germline gene differ at one end; a read error may be behind it. This sequence joins TRBV2 and TRBJ2-1, with TRBD2 matching 7 bases. The CDR3 loop spans 13 amino acids. Germline CDR1 SNHLY, CDR2 FYNNEI. The CDR3 DNA reads TGTGCCAGCAGTGAAGGACTAGCCCTAGCTTTAATCTTC. It specifies CASSEGLALALIF.

This clonotype was detected only a few times. The rearrangement uses TRBV13 and TRBJ2-7, with 7 bases matching TRBD2. Germline CDR1 is PRHDT and CDR2 is FYEKMQ (reference sequence). The CDR3 runs to 12 residues. The junction had 6 bases not matched to a gene; V was cut back by 4 bases and J by 9 bases. The chain's CDR3 is CASSSQPGGQYF. The CDR3 DNA sequence: TGTGCCAGCAGCTCCCAGCCGGGAGGGCAGTACTTC.

In this sample, this clonotype turned up a few times. V and J are TRBV7-9 and TRBJ2-7; TRBD1 matches at 10 bases. J gave up 2 bases and V 4 bases, and 8 bases lay outside the gene matches. The CDR3 has 16 residues. The germline CDR1 and CDR2 sequences are SEHNR and FQNEAQ (reference sequence). The CDR3 reads CASSSTSGTGAYEQYF. CDR3 nucleotide sequence: TGTGCCAGCAGCTCAACCTCCGGGACAGGGGCCTACGAGCAGTACTTC.

This rearrangement joins TRBV29-1 to TRBJ1-1; possibly TRBD1 for D (5 bases). V was clipped by 7 bases and J by 3 bases, with 18 bases between them. Germline assignment: CDR1 SQVTM and CDR2 ANQGSEA. This CDR3 is 14 amino acids long. The DNA for the CDR3 is TGCAGCGCCTTATGGGGACGAGGTTACACTGAAGCTTTCTTT. As protein: CSALWGRGYTEAFF. Full variable domain (missing parts from reference TRBV29-1 and TRBJ1-1): SAVISQKPSRDICQRGTSLTIQCQVDSQVTMMFWYRQQPGQSLTLIATANQGSEATYESGFVIDKFPISRPNLTFSTLTVSNMSPEDSSIYLCSALWGRGYTEAFFGQGTRLTVV.

This clonotype was observed many times. The rearrangement links TRBV9 to TRBJ2-5, with D perhaps assigned TRBD1 or TRBD2 (5 bases each). V lost 1 base and J lost 5, with 12 bases in between. The germline gives CDR1 SGDLS, CDR2 YYNGEE. This CDR3 region has 14 residues. The CDR3 is CASSVQGLAETQYF. DNA for the CDR3: TGTGCCAGCAGCGTACAGGGATTAGCGGAGACCCAGTACTTC.